The 17 T cell receptor beta chains reported below all come from one sample, sequenced in a study of blood T cell repertoires in COVID-19. Assay: immunoSEQ multiplex PCR; the TCRdb copy retains only in-frame clones and omits some. The sample lists 120,000 to 150,000 clones, around 87% occurring once. Sequencing was performed on peripheral blood. The origin of the receptors is a man older than 75 with acute or convalescent COVID-19.

The CDR3 DNA follows: TGTGCCAGCAGTTTGTGGAGGGAAAAACTGTTTTTT. This codes for CASSLWREKLFF. The chain uses TRBV12-3 or TRBV12-4 and TRBJ1-4; D is undetermined. This CDR3 has 12 residues. V shed 3 bases and J shed 8 bases, with 7 bases lying between them.

V and J are TRBV5-4 and TRBJ2-1, with D unclear. V was shortened by 0 bases and J by 3 bases, with 13 bases between the two germline ends. Germline CDR1 SGHNT, CDR2 YYREEE (reference sequence). The CDR3 totals 16 residues. The CDR3 region is CASSLGGPTLYNEQFF. The DNA of the CDR3 is TGTGCCAGCAGCTTGGGTGGGCCAACACTCTACAATGAGCAGTTCTTC.

The J gene is TRBJ2-3, the V gene TRBV14; D ambiguous. Trimming pared 3 bases from V and 4 bases from J, leaving 5 bases between. Germline V CDR1 and CDR2: SGHDN, FVKESK. The CDR3 runs to 12 residues. CDR3 nucleotides: TGTGCCAGCAGCCAGTATCCAGATACGCAGTATTTT. Protein product: CASSQYPDTQYF. The complete variable domain, with remaining parts taken from reference TRBV14 and TRBJ2-3, reads EAGVTQFPSHSVIEKGQTVTLRCDPISGHDNLYWYRRVMGKEIKFLLHFVKESKQDESGMPNNRFLAERTGGTYSTLKVQPAELEDSGVYFCASSQYPDTQYFGPGTRLTVL.

The chain recombines TRBV7-9 with TRBJ1-1, with 10 bases lining up with TRBD1. The germline V gene encodes CDR1 SEHNR and CDR2 FQNEAQ (reference sequence). With V trimmed by 5 bases and J by 1 base, 7 bases remained unmatched. This CDR3 contains 16 residues. The CDR3 is CASSRQGALANTEAFF. CDR3 in DNA: TGTGCCAGCAGCCGACAGGGGGCCCTCGCGAACACTGAAGCTTTCTTT.

A single count supports this clone. V and J are TRBV28 and TRBJ2-3, with TRBD1 matching over 9 bases. The CDR3 consists of 15 residues. Germline V gene data show CDR1 as MDHEN and CDR2 as SYDVKM. V gave up 7 bases and J gave up 7 bases; unmatched junction bases: 12. CDR3 DNA: TGTGCCAGCATTACCGGGACAGGGCAACCATATACGCAGTATTTT. Protein product: CASITGTGQPYTQYF.

The chain joins TRBV7-8 to TRBJ1-1; no firm D call. Between the trimmed V and J ends, which lost 2 bases and 1 base, there was a span of 11 bases. Germline-derived CDR1 and CDR2 are SGHVS and FQNEAQ. This CDR3 contains 15 residues. The CDR3: CASSLSSQSNTEAFF. The DNA for the CDR3 is TGTGCCAGCAGCTTAAGTTCACAGTCGAACACTGAAGCTTTCTTT. The whole variable domain, remainder taken from reference TRBV7-8 and TRBJ1-1, is GAGVSQSPRYKVAKRGQDVALRCDPISGHVSLFWYQQALGQGPEFLTYFQNEAQLDKSGLPSDRFFAERPEGSVSTLKIQRTQQEDSAVYLCASSLSSQSNTEAFFGQGTRLTVV.

V is TRBV29-1 and J is TRBJ2-1, with TRBD2 matching 11 bases. The CDR3 is made up of 15 amino acids. The V gene end was trimmed by 6 bases and the J gene end by 0 bases; junction bases not matched to a gene: 4. Germline assignment: CDR1 SQVTM and CDR2 ANQGSEA. The CDR3 region has the DNA TGCAGCGTATGGGGACTAGCGGACTCCTACAATGAGCAGTTCTTC. Protein sequence: CSVWGLADSYNEQFF.

The table lists this clone with a count of one. J is TRBJ1-6 and V is TRBV10-3; the match to TRBD1 covers 10 bases. This CDR3 comprises 16 residues. Trimming took 2 bases from V and 2 from J; bases not matched to a gene: 0. Germline values: CDR1 ENHRY, CDR2 SYGVKD. CDR3 loop: CAISEGQGAYNSPLHF. The CDR3 DNA is TGTGCCATCAGTGAGGGACAGGGGGCCTATAATTCACCCCTCCACTTT.

This clone was found once. This chain joins TRBV5-4 and TRBJ2-5; tentative D call: TRBD1 (6 bases). The germline gives CDR1 SGHNT, CDR2 YYREEE (reference sequence). The CDR3 extends over 15 amino acids. The V and J ends lost 3 bases and 1 base respectively, with 13 bases between them. CDR3 sequence: CASSSRDTSQETQYF. The CDR3 DNA sequence: TGTGCCAGCAGCTCCCGGGACACAAGCCAAGAGACCCAGTACTTC.

The chain joins TRBV4-1 to TRBJ2-7, with 9 positions matching TRBD1. The J segment lost 8 bases and the V segment lost 4 bases, leaving 9 bases of the junction unmatched. Germline lookup yields CDR1 MGHRA and CDR2 YSYEKL. The CDR3 runs to 14 residues. CDR3 nucleotides: TGCGCCAGCAGCCCACCGGGACAGGGACTCAAGCAGTACTTC. It encodes CASSPPGQGLKQYF.

V usage is TRBV11-2 and J usage is TRBJ1-3; D is unclear. Deletions cut 5 bases from V and 4 bases from J, with 9 bases between. This CDR3 comprises 13 residues. Germline lookup yields CDR1 SGHAT and CDR2 FQNNGV. The CDR3 coding sequence is TGTGCCAGCAGCCCCACCCGGGGAAACACCATATATTTT. It encodes CASSPTRGNTIYF.

The gene calls are TRBV18 and TRBJ2-4, with TRBD1 matching over 9 bases. V dropped 0 bases and J dropped 5; count of bases not matched to a gene: 5. The germline V gene encodes CDR1 KGHSH and CDR2 LQKENI. The CDR3 runs to 16 residues. The CDR3 region is CASSPPEGTGQNIQYF. The CDR3, as DNA: TGTGCCAGCTCACCACCGGAGGGGACAGGGCAAAACATTCAGTACTTC.

The chain has TRBV5-1 and TRBJ2-7; 10 bases align to TRBD1. V trimming: 4 bases; J trimming: 2 bases; junction bases outside the gene matches: 3. Germline CDR1 reads SGHRS; CDR2 reads YFSETQ. The CDR3 has 14 amino acids. The CDR3 sequence: CASSPGQGPYEQYF. In DNA form, the CDR3 reads TGCGCCAGCAGCCCGGGACAGGGGCCCTACGAGCAGTACTTC.

The rearrangement joins TRBV28 to TRBJ1-6, with D possibly matching TRBD1 (5 bases). V was trimmed by 6 bases and J by 9 bases, leaving 15 bases between them. The CDR3 is made up of 14 amino acids. Germline CDR1 MDHEN, CDR2 SYDVKM. The CDR3: CASSLGGEASPLHF. The CDR3 nucleotides are TGTGCCAGCAGCCTCGGGGGGGAGGCTTCACCCCTCCACTTT.

The rearrangement uses TRBV6-5 and TRBJ1-4; 8 bases agree with TRBD1. Germline V lookup: CDR1 MNHEY, CDR2 SVGAGI. V was clipped by 8 bases and J by 7 bases; unmatched bases: 12. The CDR3 is made up of 15 amino acids. CDR3 DNA: TGTGCCAGCGCCCTCAAGGACAGGGTTGGTGAAAAACTGTTTTTT. Protein sequence: CASALKDRVGEKLFF.

This clone was recorded once. This chain uses TRBV6-5 with TRBJ1-2; TRBD1 aligns across 9 bases. The germline V gene has CDR1 MNHEY and CDR2 SVGAGI. This CDR3 has 14 amino acids. V lost 4 bases to trimming and J lost 2 bases; unmatched junction nucleotides: 2. DNA for the CDR3: TGTGCCAGCAGTTTGGGGACAGGGAACTATGGCTACACCTTC. Translation gives CASSLGTGNYGYTF.

The chain couples TRBV19 to TRBJ2-3, with 12 nucleotides matching TRBD2. V shed 6 bases, J shed 1 base, and the junction held 8 bases outside the gene matches. CDR1 LNHDA and CDR2 SQIVND come from the germline V gene (reference sequence). The CDR3 is made up of 17 amino acids. The CDR3 spells CASRASGGAVGTDTQYF. The CDR3 DNA reads as TGTGCCAGTAGGGCTAGCGGGGGGGCAGTAGGCACAGATACGCAGTATTTT.